This TCR beta chain stems from a study of graft-versus-host responses after intestinal transplantation. Broader study findings: After transplant, early declines in HvG clones were associated with peak levels of circulating GvH clones.

Only in-frame clones appear in the TCRdb table, and some are missing; sequencing was by immunoSEQ multiplex PCR. Among approximately 130,000 clones, around nine tenths were seen once, and the ten largest hold 0.16%. Of note for this clone: The target antigen is unknown.

Looked up from germline, CDR1 is SGHRS and CDR2 is YFSETQ. The germline V and J ends were trimmed by 0 bases and 1 base, with 12 bases remaining between them. The CDR3 is 16 residues long. The chain links TRBV5-1 to TRBJ2-3; perhaps TRBD2 as D (5 bases). Sequences were derived from unstimulated CD4+ T cells sorted from spleen or lymph node cells, sampled before intestinal transplant. The receptor's source is a human donor who received an intestinal transplant. The CDR3 nucleotides read TGCGCCAGCAGCTTGGGGGGAGCGCCGGGCACAGATACGCAGTATTTT. Protein: CASSLGGAPGTDTQYF. The full variable domain, rest sourced from reference TRBV5-1 and TRBJ2-3, is KAGVTQTPRYLIKTRGQQVTLSCSPISGHRSVSWYQQTPGQGLQFLFEYFSETQRNKGNFPGRFSGRQFSNSRSEMNVSTLELGDSALYLCASSLGGAPGTDTQYFGPGTRLTVL.